The table lists the clone carrying this T cell receptor beta chain with a few counts. Antigen: not known. The CDR3 covers 22 residues. V was clipped by 7 bases and J by 12 bases; unmatched bases: 36. The germline gives CDR1 SQVTM, CDR2 ANQGSEA. The sample is drawn from a study of molecular identifiers for immune sequencing clone quantification. Study information: With replicates, the RNA of about 20,000 or 100,000 naive CD8 cells was split five ways and four were sequenced. Study-wide points: Naive cells had under 1% of molecules in clones above 20 RNA copies, effectors over 99%.

MiXCR, run by TCRdb on the PCR reads, gives a single entry per CDR3 protein. The sample lists over 550,000 distinct CDR3 sequences; around 25% were seen once. The authors gated naive CD8 T cells as CD8+CD4-CCR7+CD45RA+ for sorting. This rearrangement joins TRBV29-1 to TRBJ2-1; 13 positions agree with TRBD2. The TCR was taken from a human donor in good health. Some libraries in this study had Jurkat cell RNA spiked in. Sequences were obtained from naive CD8+ T cells from blood, with Jurkat cell RNA spiked in. Subset of the sample: FACS-sorted CD8+CD4-CCR7+CD45RA+ naive T cells. CDR3 nucleotide sequence: TGCAGCGCTCACACTAGCGGGGGGGTAACGAACGACCACACAAAAGGCGGGGTTGGGCAGTTCTTC. Its protein is CSAHTSGGVTNDHTKGGVGQFF.